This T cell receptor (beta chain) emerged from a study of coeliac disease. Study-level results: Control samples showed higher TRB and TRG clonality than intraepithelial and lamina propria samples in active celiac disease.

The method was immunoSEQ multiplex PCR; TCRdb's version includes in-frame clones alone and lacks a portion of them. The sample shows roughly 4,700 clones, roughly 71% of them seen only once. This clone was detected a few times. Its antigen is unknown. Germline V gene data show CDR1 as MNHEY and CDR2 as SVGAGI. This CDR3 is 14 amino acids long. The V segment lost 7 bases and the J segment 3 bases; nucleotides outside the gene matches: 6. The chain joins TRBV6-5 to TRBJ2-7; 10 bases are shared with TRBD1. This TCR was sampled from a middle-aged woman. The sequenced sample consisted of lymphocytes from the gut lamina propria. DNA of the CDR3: TGTGCCAGCAAACGGGGACAGGGGATCTACGAGCAGTACTTC. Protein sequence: CASKRGQGIYEQYF.